One sample yielded the 27 T cell receptor beta chains listed below, sequenced in a study of blood T cell repertoires in COVID-19. The data were produced by immunoSEQ multiplex PCR, yet TCRdb's version contains in-frame clones alone and is incomplete. Here the sample spans about 140,000 clones, approximately 89% being singletons. Sequenced material: peripheral blood. The receptor source for this set is a human donor in a cohort sampled during active COVID-19.

V gene TRBV7-8 combines with J gene TRBJ1-4; 7 bases match TRBD1. The CDR3 extends over 15 amino acids. V lost 1 base, J lost 7 bases, and 6 bases stayed unmatched. CDR1 and CDR2 (germline): SGHVS, FQNEAQ. Here the CDR3 DNA reads TGTGCCAGCAGCTTAGTACGAGACAGGGCTGAAAAACTGTTTTTT. This codes for CASSLVRDRAEKLFF.

The V and J genes are TRBV9 and TRBJ2-5; 12 positions match TRBD1. V was clipped by 3 bases and J by 4 bases; unmatched bases: 7. Germline values: CDR1 SGDLS, CDR2 YYNGEE. The length of the CDR3 is 16 residues. The chain's CDR3 is CASSEGDRGQSETQYF. In nucleotides, the CDR3 is TGTGCCAGCAGCGAGGGGGACAGGGGGCAATCAGAGACCCAGTACTTC.

The chain carries TRBV12-5 and TRBJ1-1; D remains ambiguous. The germline V gene has CDR1 LGHNT and CDR2 FRNRAP. V was cut by 7 bases and J by 3 bases, with 18 bases left in between. This CDR3 spans 15 amino acids. The CDR3 nucleotides read TGTGCTAGTGCACTCCCCCGGGAGAGGGACACTGAAGCTTTCTTT. Translated: CASALPRERDTEAFF.

The gene calls are TRBV6-9 and TRBJ2-1; the match to TRBD1 covers 8 bases. The V gene's germline CDR1 is MNHGY and CDR2 SVAAGI. This CDR3 spans 14 amino acids. The V gene end was trimmed by 6 bases and the J gene end by 2 bases; junction bases not matched to a gene: 3. CDR3 protein: CASRQGGTYNEQFF. The CDR3 DNA follows: TGTGCCAGCAGACAGGGGGGCACCTACAATGAGCAGTTCTTC.

In this sample, this clone turned up once. DNA of the CDR3: TGCGCCAGCAGCCCTAGCGGGGGGCTCACCTACAATGAGCAGTTCTTC. As protein: CASSPSGGLTYNEQFF. The genes are TRBV5-1 and TRBJ2-1; TRBD2 agrees at 11 bases. CDR1 is SGHRS and CDR2 is YFSETQ in the germline V gene. The CDR3 runs to 16 residues. Trimming at V came to 4 bases and at J to 2 bases, leaving 5 bases not matched to a gene.

The genes are TRBV5-1 and TRBJ2-4, with TRBD2 as a possible D gene (6 bases). The CDR3 spans 14 residues. CDR1 and CDR2 from the germline V gene are SGHRS and YFSETQ. The ends were cut back, 4 bases at V and 10 bases at J, with 18 bases in the middle. In DNA, the CDR3 is TGCGCCAGCAGCCCAGGTGGGACTCCGCCTATTCAGTACTTC. Translating it yields CASSPGGTPPIQYF.

This chain connects TRBV7-3 to TRBJ2-3, with D possibly matching TRBD2 (6 bases). V lost 5 bases and J 1 base, leaving 19 bases between the germline ends. CDR3 length: 17 residues. Per germline, CDR1 SGHTA and CDR2 FQGTGA. DNA of the CDR3: TGTGCCAGCAGCCCGGGGAAAGCGGGCGGGGGCACAGATACGCAGTATTTT. Residues: CASSPGKAGGGTDTQYF.

The rearrangement links TRBV13 to TRBJ2-1; D ambiguous. The CDR3 runs to 13 residues. Germline CDR1 and CDR2: PRHDT and FYEKMQ (reference sequence). Deletions cut 2 bases from V and 9 bases from J, with 11 bases between. CDR3 DNA sequence: TGTGCCAGCAGCTTAACGAACGGTCGTGAGCAGTTCTTC. This codes for CASSLTNGREQFF.

This chain connects TRBV7-3 to TRBJ2-5, with 9 bases aligning to TRBD2. Trimming removed 1 base from V and 4 bases from J; junction bases left unmatched: 1. The CDR3 is 14 residues long. Looked up from germline, CDR1 is SGHTA and CDR2 is FQGTGA. The CDR3 reads CASSLSGGAETQYF. The DNA for the CDR3 is TGTGCCAGCAGCTTAAGCGGGGGGGCAGAGACCCAGTACTTC. The variable domain in full, completed from reference TRBV7-3 and TRBJ2-5, reads GAGVSQTPSNKVTEKGKYVELRCDPISGHTALYWYRQSLGQGPEFLIYFQGTGAADDSGLPNDRFFAVRPEGSVSTLKIQRTERGDSAVYLCASSLSGGAETQYFGPGTRLLVL.

The V call is TRBV5-4, the J call TRBJ2-2; tentatively, D is TRBD2 (7 bases). The CDR3 sequence is 15 residues long. Trimming pared 10 bases from V and 5 bases from J, leaving 21 bases between. The V gene's germline CDR1 is SGHNT and CDR2 YYREEE (reference sequence). The CDR3 sequence: CARSRKGGRTGELFF. CDR3 in DNA: TGTGCCCGCTCTAGGAAGGGGGGGAGGACCGGGGAGCTGTTTTTT.

This chain links TRBV6-5 with TRBJ2-2, with D possibly matching TRBD2 (7 bases). Germline loops: CDR1 MNHEY, CDR2 SVGAGI. The CDR3 length is 12 residues. The CDR3 reads CGGGGDTGELFF. In nucleotides, the CDR3 is TGTGGAGGAGGGGGGGACACCGGGGAGCTGTTTTTT.

The CDR3 region has the DNA TGTGCCAGCAGTGATGACAGGGGGCTTGAGACCCAGTACTTC. This translates into CASSDDRGLETQYF. The chain links TRBV25-1 to TRBJ2-5, with 10 bases identical to TRBD1. The CDR3 runs to 14 residues. The V gene end was trimmed by 3 bases and the J gene end by 5 bases; junction bases not matched to a gene: 3. Germline CDR1 MGHDK, CDR2 SYGVNS.

The chain links TRBV27 to TRBJ1-4, with a tentative D call TRBD1 (5 bases). The CDR3 is 14 amino acids. In germline, CDR1 is MNHEY, CDR2 SMNVEV (reference sequence). The V and J ends lost 3 bases and 3 bases respectively, with 8 bases between them. The CDR3 reads CASSLWGSNEKLFF. CDR3 DNA sequence: TGTGCCAGCAGTTTGTGGGGCTCTAATGAAAAACTGTTTTTT.

The DNA for the CDR3 is TGTGCCAGCAGCCCCTCCACGACAGGGTTGTTCCACGAGCAGTACTTC. Its protein is CASSPSTTGLFHEQYF. J is TRBJ2-7 and V is TRBV5-6; TRBD1 agrees at 7 bases. Germline V gene lookup returns CDR1 SGHDT and CDR2 YYEEEE. V trimming: 4 bases; J trimming: 5 bases; junction bases outside the gene matches: 15. This CDR3 comprises 16 residues.

There are a few counts of this clone. The chain links TRBV9 to TRBJ2-7; D perhaps matches TRBD1 (6 bases). This CDR3 spans 13 amino acids. Trimming removed 2 bases from V and 4 bases from J, with 10 bases in between. Germline lookup yields CDR1 SGDLS and CDR2 YYNGEE. CDR3 loop: CASSVQTGYEQYF. CDR3 DNA: TGTGCCAGCAGCGTCCAGACAGGTTACGAGCAGTACTTC.

The V and J genes are TRBV9 and TRBJ2-5; possibly TRBD1 for D (5 bases). V was shortened by 0 bases and J by 5 bases, with 14 bases between the two germline ends. The germline gives CDR1 SGDLS, CDR2 YYNGEE. The CDR3 consists of 15 residues. Here the CDR3 reads CASSVGRGKGETQYF. CDR3 bases: TGTGCCAGCAGCGTAGGTAGGGGTAAGGGGGAGACCCAGTACTTC. The complete variable domain, with remaining parts taken from reference TRBV9 and TRBJ2-5, reads DSGVTQTPKHLITATGQRVTLRCSPRSGDLSVYWYQQSLDQGLQFLIQYYNGEERAKGNILERFSAQQFPDLHSELNLSSLELGDSALYFCASSVGRGKGETQYFGPGTRLLVL.

Comment on this clone: The junction departs from the called germline gene at one end, perhaps through a read error. This chain uses TRBV3-1 (or the pseudogene TRBV3-2) with TRBJ2-7; 8 bases match TRBD2. The CDR3 consists of 16 residues. Germline CDR1 and CDR2: LGHDT and YNNKEL (reference sequence). In DNA, the CDR3 is TGTGCCAGCAGCCAAGACCTTTTAGCGGGGTCCTCCGAGCAGTACTTC. This encodes CASSQDLLAGSSEQYF.

The chain carries TRBV29-1 and TRBJ1-2; perhaps TRBD1 as D (5 bases). This CDR3 has 14 amino acids. Germline CDR1 and CDR2: SQVTM and ANQGSEA. Trimming removed 4 bases at V and 4 bases at J, with 16 bases between. DNA of the CDR3: TGCAGCGTTGGGGGGGAGAGAATAGGCTATGGCTACACCTTC. Protein product: CSVGGERIGYGYTF.

The rearrangement links TRBV5-4 to TRBJ1-3, with D possibly being TRBD1 (6 bases). The CDR3 is 16 amino acids. The V gene lost 3 bases and the J gene lost 5 bases, with 18 bases spanning the gap. CDR1 SGHNT and CDR2 YYREEE come from the germline V gene (reference sequence). The CDR3, as DNA: TGTGCCAGCAGCTCCCGACAGGAAGGAAAGAGAAACACCATATATTTT. Residues: CASSSRQEGKRNTIYF.

The chain uses TRBV5-1 and TRBJ2-2; 7 nucleotides match TRBD1. Unmatched junction bases numbered 7, after V lost 2 bases and J lost 9 bases. The CDR3 runs 14 residues. Germline lookup yields CDR1 SGHRS and CDR2 YFSETQ. CDR3 region: CASSLTGTDWELFF. CDR3 DNA: TGCGCCAGCAGCTTAACCGGGACAGATTGGGAGCTGTTTTTT.

V gene TRBV7-9 combines with J gene TRBJ2-1, with 8 bases that match TRBD2. V lost 3 bases and J lost 7; bases outside the gene matches: 5. Germline CDR1 is SEHNR and CDR2 is FQNEAQ (reference sequence). The CDR3 has 14 amino acids. The DNA for the CDR3 is TGTGCCAGCAGCTTCGGGGGGGCCTGGAATGAGCAGTTCTTC. This translates into CASSFGGAWNEQFF.

The chain is built from TRBV4-2 and TRBJ1-5; no clear D. Germline values: CDR1 LGHNA, CDR2 YNFKEQ. The CDR3 sequence is 14 residues long. V was pared by 0 bases and J by 8 bases, with 11 bases between. The CDR3 DNA follows: TGTGCCAGCAGCCAAGACCCCCTGGGCGAGCCCCAGCATTTT. Translating gives CASSQDPLGEPQHF.

This sequence joins TRBV6-5 and TRBJ2-7, with D tentatively TRBD1 (5 bases). This CDR3 is built from 16 residues. The ends were cut back, 4 bases at V and 4 bases at J, with 20 bases in the middle. Germline CDR1 and CDR2: MNHEY and SVGAGI. CDR3 DNA sequence: TGTGCCAGCAGTTTCACCTCGGACAAGGGAACGTACGAGCAGTACTTC. This sequence encodes CASSFTSDKGTYEQYF.

The chain employs TRBV13 and TRBJ1-2; no firm D call. V lost 6 bases and J lost 5, with 13 bases in between. CDR1 is PRHDT and CDR2 is FYEKMQ in the germline V gene (reference sequence). This CDR3 is 13 amino acids long. CDR3 DNA: TGTGCCAGCAGACTGGGATGGGAGTATGGCTACACCTTC. Translated, it gives CASRLGWEYGYTF.

V gene TRBV21-1 combines with J gene TRBJ1-1; the tabulated D call, TRBD1, remains unverified against the DNA. TRBV21-1 is a pseudogene. The CDR3 length is 16 residues. The CDR3 sequence is CASSTRHFLSKTEAFF. CDR3 sequence (DNA): TGTGCCAGCAGCACCCGACATTTTCTTTCGAAGACTGAAGCTTTCTTT.

The chain is built from TRBV2 and TRBJ1-1; D remains unclear. Trimming pared 4 bases from V and 5 bases from J, leaving 11 bases between. Germline loops: CDR1 SNHLY, CDR2 FYNNEI. This CDR3 region has 13 residues. The CDR3 DNA sequence: TGTGCCAGCAGTGCCGGGTCTAGGACTGAAGCTTTCTTT. Its protein is CASSAGSRTEAFF.

The V call is TRBV11-2, the J call TRBJ1-1; no reliable D call. Trimming pared 5 bases from V and 0 bases from J, leaving 13 bases between. The length of the CDR3 is 15 residues. In germline, CDR1 is SGHAT, CDR2 FQNNGV. The CDR3 DNA sequence: TGTGCCAGCAGCACATCAGTCACGTTGAACACTGAAGCTTTCTTT. Translating gives CASSTSVTLNTEAFF. The whole variable domain, remainder taken from reference TRBV11-2 and TRBJ1-1, is EAGVAQSPRYKIIEKRQSVAFWCNPISGHATLYWYQQILGQGPKLLIQFQNNGVVDDSQLPKDRFSAERLKGVDSTLKIQPAKLEDSAVYLCASSTSVTLNTEAFFGQGTRLTVV.